A single T cell receptor (beta chain) is shown here with its context. TCRdb recomputed calls from the 5' RACE reads with MiXCR, one row per CDR3 protein. This table has some 630,000 distinct CDR3 sequences, under 8.5% appearing once. Trimming removed 0 bases from V and 3 bases from J, with 24 bases in between. CDR3 length: 19 residues. Germline V CDR1 and CDR2: LGHNA, YNFKEQ. The record originates from a study of identical twins. These data were likewise used in another study, on yellow fever vaccine responses in identical twins.

This clonotype originated in a woman in her late teens or twenties in good health. The gene calls are TRBV4-2 and TRBJ2-7; D is perhaps TRBD1 (5 bases). Sequenced sample: PBMCs. CDR3 amino acids: CASSQDQVGQGRVYYEQYF. CDR3 nucleotide sequence: TGTGCCAGCAGCCAAGATCAGGTCGGGCAGGGTCGGGTGTACTACGAGCAGTACTTC.